These 13 T cell receptor beta chains were sequenced from one sample in a study of CD8 T cells in ankylosing spondylitis. TCRdb analysed the 5' RACE reads with MiXCR anew, one entry per CDR3 protein. The sample lists about 160,000 distinct CDR3 sequences; around 19% were seen once. Specimen: blood, either unsorted or a sorted T cell fraction (not recorded which). Every receptor here comes from a male donor with ankylosing spondylitis or in good health (not recorded which).

This clonotype was counted at least ten times. V usage is TRBV4-1 and J usage is TRBJ2-5; the D gene is possibly TRBD2 (6 bases). CDR1 and CDR2 (germline): MGHRA, YSYEKL. This CDR3 contains 17 residues. With 0 bases removed from V and 2 bases from J, the gap between germline ends came to 16 bases. CDR3 in amino acids: CASSQDGREAGQETQYF. The CDR3 DNA sequence: TGCGCCAGCAGCCAAGATGGTAGAGAGGCGGGACAAGAGACCCAGTACTTC.

This clonotype has more than one count but fewer than ten. This sequence joins TRBV27 and TRBJ2-1; TRBD1 or TRBD2 may be the D gene (5 bases each). The length of the CDR3 is 17 residues. Germline CDR1 reads MNHEY; CDR2 reads SMNVEV (reference sequence). The V gene lost 7 bases and the J gene lost 5 bases, with 24 bases spanning the gap. Here the CDR3 DNA reads TGTGCCAGCACCAGAGTTACCGGGACCCGGCTAAACAATGAGCAGTTCTTC. Amino acid sequence: CASTRVTGTRLNNEQFF.

This clonotype was recorded at least ten times. The chain combines TRBV12-3 or TRBV12-4 with TRBJ2-2; D unclear. V gave up 8 bases and J gave up 7 bases, with 17 bases separating them. CDR3 length: 14 residues. CDR3: CASGPVRTSGELFF. In DNA form, the CDR3 reads TGTGCCAGCGGCCCGGTCCGGACGAGCGGGGAGCTGTTTTTT.

This clonotype has more than one count but fewer than ten. The chain combines TRBV11-2 with TRBJ2-1, with 8 bases identical to TRBD2. The trim removed 1 base at V and 15 bases at J, leaving 5 bases unmatched. The CDR3 loop spans 12 amino acids. CDR1 is SGHAT and CDR2 is FQNNGV in the germline V gene. In DNA form, the CDR3 reads TGTGCCAGCAGCTTAGGGCGGGAGGTTACGTTCTTC. Protein product: CASSLGREVTFF.

This clonotype was observed at least ten times. The rearrangement joins TRBV28 to TRBJ2-3; 13 bases are shared with TRBD2. CDR1 is MDHEN and CDR2 is SYDVKM in the germline V gene. V dropped 7 bases and J dropped 6; count of bases not matched to a gene: 10. The length of the CDR3 is 16 residues. CDR3 sequence: CASTHGLAGVWDTQYF. CDR3 coding DNA: TGTGCCAGCACCCACGGACTAGCGGGAGTGTGGGATACGCAGTATTTT.

In this sample, this clonotype turned up a few times. The J gene is TRBJ2-1, the V gene TRBV5-1; 10 bases agree with TRBD2. The V segment lost 5 bases and the J segment 10 bases; nucleotides outside the gene matches: 3. The CDR3 loop spans 12 amino acids. Germline V CDR1 and CDR2: SGHRS, YFSETQ. CDR3 in DNA: TGCGCCAGCAGGAATAGCGGGAGGGAGCAGTTCTTC. Translation gives CASRNSGREQFF. Looking up the rest from reference TRBV5-1 and TRBJ2-1 gives the full variable domain: KAGVTQTPRYLIKTRGQQVTLSCSPISGHRSVSWYQQTPGQGLQFLFEYFSETQRNKGNFPGRFSGRQFSNSRSEMNVSTLELGDSALYLCASRNSGREQFFGPGTRLTVL.

The rearrangement uses TRBV6-1 and TRBJ1-1; D perhaps matches TRBD1 (5 bases). The V gene lost 6 bases and the J gene lost 4 bases, with 18 bases spanning the gap. Germline V gene lookup returns CDR1 MNHNS and CDR2 SASEGT. This CDR3 is 15 amino acids long. The CDR3: CASSRPGRGGTEAFF. CDR3 sequence (DNA): TGTGCCAGCAGCCGACCGGGACGCGGTGGCACTGAAGCTTTCTTT.

This clonotype appeared a few times. The rearrangement joins TRBV20-1 to TRBJ2-7, with 9 bases that match TRBD2. This CDR3 has 15 residues. J was trimmed by 1 base and V by 3 bases; bases with no gene match: 7. Per the germline V gene, CDR1 is DFQATT and CDR2 is SNEGSKA (reference sequence). The CDR3 DNA reads as TGCAGTGCTAGGATTAGCGGGAGCTGGTCCTACGAGCAGTACTTC. The encoded protein is CSARISGSWSYEQYF.

This clonotype was seen at least ten times. DNA of the CDR3: TGCGCCAGCAGCTCTCCCCGAACGACAACGGAGCGGGAGAAGGTGGGAACCCAGTACTTC. It is translated as CASSSPRTTTEREKVGTQYF. The chain links TRBV5-1 to TRBJ2-5, with 8 bases matching TRBD2. The germline gives CDR1 SGHRS, CDR2 YFSETQ. CDR3 size: 20 residues. Unmatched junction bases numbered 27, after V lost 3 bases and J lost 8 bases.

The chain links TRBV28 to TRBJ2-2; D not certain. Trimming left V 6 bases short and J 1 base short, with 12 bases between. The CDR3 length is 15 residues. From germline, CDR1 is MDHEN and CDR2 SYDVKM. The CDR3 DNA reads TGTGCCAGCAGCCTGAGGACGAGGAACACCGGGGAGCTGTTTTTT. This sequence encodes CASSLRTRNTGELFF.

The V call is TRBV7-6, the J call TRBJ2-5; weak D call: TRBD2 (5 bases). CDR3 length equals 16 residues. Trimming took off 4 bases at V and 4 bases at J, with 19 bases between the two ends. The V gene's germline CDR1 is SGHVS and CDR2 FNYEAQ. CDR3 sequence: CASSSPGLAWLETQYF. The CDR3 region has the DNA TGTGCCAGCAGCTCGCCGGGCCTAGCCTGGTTAGAGACCCAGTACTTC.

This clonotype appeared a few times. J is TRBJ1-1 and V is TRBV30; D is ambiguous. Germline V CDR1 and CDR2: GTSNPN, SVGIG (reference sequence). V was pared by 4 bases and J by 1 base, with 7 bases between. The CDR3 is made up of 12 amino acids. CDR3 DNA: TGTGCCTGGACGCGGAGGAACACTGAAGCTTTCTTT. Its protein product is CAWTRRNTEAFF.

This chain uses TRBV6-5 with TRBJ1-5; unclear D gene. The CDR3 is 14 amino acids. The germline V and J ends were trimmed by 2 bases and 3 bases, with 8 bases remaining between them. In germline, CDR1 is MNHEY, CDR2 SVGAGI. CDR3 region: CASSYNAINQPQHF. CDR3 DNA: TGTGCCAGCAGTTACAACGCAATCAATCAGCCCCAGCATTTT.